This T cell receptor beta chain was observed in a study of identical twins. Germline V gene lookup returns CDR1 DFQATT and CDR2 SNEGSKA (reference sequence). The V gene end was trimmed by 7 bases and the J gene end by 6 bases; junction bases not matched to a gene: 5. The CDR3 sequence is 12 residues long. Study-wide points: Potential partial confounding of zero-insertion analyses by invariant MAIT and iNKT cells was noted. Surplus twin overlap in beta out-of-frame sequences was less pronounced.

Points on this clonotype: Its antigen is not known.

In TCRdb, the 5' RACE reads were re-called with MiXCR into one record per CDR3 protein. The sample has hundreds of thousands of distinct CDR3 sequences, around a sixth seen once; the top ten hold over 10%. The sample was also linked to a second study, of T cells expressing NK-cell markers. From that report: It was sorted CD3+CD56-NKG2C+, CD3+CD56+NKG2C- and CD3+CD56+NKG2C+ T cells that provided the TCR beta repertoires.

Sequenced sample: PBMCs. The TCR originated in a woman in her late teens or twenties in good health. The chain is built from TRBV20-1 and TRBJ2-1; 8 nucleotides agree with TRBD2. CDR3 loop: CSVRTSINEQFF. The CDR3 DNA follows: TGCAGTGTGAGGACTAGCATCAATGAGCAGTTCTTC.